This TCR beta chain is from a study of response to subunit inactivated influenza vaccine. This clonotype was recorded many times. The antigen is unknown. Study-level results: Only a handful of new T cells, the authors suggested, are recruited with each seasonal influenza vaccination.

Each CDR3 protein is one row after TCRdb ran MiXCR on the RT-PCR reads. The repertoire holds about half a million distinct CDR3 sequences, with around 8% as singletons. CDR3 length: 14 residues. The germline CDR1 and CDR2 sequences are SEHNR and FQNEAQ (reference sequence). V was clipped by 1 base and J by 7 bases, with 13 bases between them. This receptor was obtained from a man aged 50 to 69 who received an inactivated influenza vaccine. This chain uses TRBV7-9 with TRBJ2-5; D is perhaps TRBD1 or TRBD2 (5 bases each). Here the sequenced sample was PBMCs from blood, taken less than 25 months after vaccination. The CDR3 region has the DNA TGTGCCAGCAGCTTAGATCTACGGGACGGGACCCAGTACTTC. Protein sequence: CASSLDLRDGTQYF.